The clone carrying this T cell receptor beta chain was seen a few times. Its antigen is not known. The data belong to a study of T-cell reconstitution after alpha-beta-depleted transplantation in children. Points from the study as a whole: From newly produced T cells came most of the T-cell counts and diversity one year after transplant. Surviving recipient cells, namely T cells and thymic progenitors, were the source of high day-60 TCRbeta diversity in some patients.

This sample's TCRbeta library carried unique molecular identifier barcodes. Each CDR3 protein is one row after TCRdb ran MiXCR on the PCR reads. This table holds approximately 650,000 distinct CDR3 sequences, around 13% found once. V shed 0 bases and J 6 bases; nucleotides not matched to a gene: 8. CDR1 is LNHNV and CDR2 is YYDKDF in the germline V gene (reference sequence). This CDR3 comprises 17 residues. The V call is TRBV15, the J call TRBJ2-2, with TRBD1 matching 9 bases. Here the sequenced sample was PBMCs, taken before TCRalphabeta/CD19-depleted stem cell transplant. The TCR originated in a girl aged 2 to 10 with congenital amegakaryocytic thrombocytopenia, due to receive a stem cell transplant. The CDR3 is CATSRDLGQGLSGELFF. The CDR3 coding sequence is TGTGCCACCAGCAGAGATCTGGGACAGGGCCTCTCCGGGGAGCTGTTTTTT. The whole variable domain, filled in from reference TRBV15 and TRBJ2-2, reads DAMVIQNPRYQVTQFGKPVTLSCSQTLNHNVMYWYQQKSSQAPKLLFHYYDKDFNNEADTPDNFQSRRPNTSFCFLDIRSPGLGDTAMYLCATSRDLGQGLSGELFFGEGSRLTVL.